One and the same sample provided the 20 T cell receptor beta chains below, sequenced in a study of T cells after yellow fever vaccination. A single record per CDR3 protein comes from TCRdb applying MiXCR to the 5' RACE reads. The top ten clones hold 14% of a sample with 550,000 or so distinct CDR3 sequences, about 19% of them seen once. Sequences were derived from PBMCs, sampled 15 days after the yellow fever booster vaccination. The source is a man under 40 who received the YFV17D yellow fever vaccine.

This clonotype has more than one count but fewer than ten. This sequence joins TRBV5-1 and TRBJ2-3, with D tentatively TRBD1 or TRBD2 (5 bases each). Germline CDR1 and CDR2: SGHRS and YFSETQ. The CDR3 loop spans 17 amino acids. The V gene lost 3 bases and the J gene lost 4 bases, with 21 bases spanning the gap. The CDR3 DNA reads TGCGCCAGCAGCTGGACCCCAGCGTTCGGGGACCCAGATACGCAGTATTTT. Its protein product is CASSWTPAFGDPDTQYF.

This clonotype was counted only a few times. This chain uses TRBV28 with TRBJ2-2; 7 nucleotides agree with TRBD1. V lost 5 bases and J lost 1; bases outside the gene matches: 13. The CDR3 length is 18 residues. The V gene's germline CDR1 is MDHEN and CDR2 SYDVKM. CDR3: CASSPQRTGTVNTGELFF. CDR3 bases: TGTGCCAGCAGTCCCCAAAGAACCGGGACAGTGAACACCGGGGAGCTGTTTTTT.

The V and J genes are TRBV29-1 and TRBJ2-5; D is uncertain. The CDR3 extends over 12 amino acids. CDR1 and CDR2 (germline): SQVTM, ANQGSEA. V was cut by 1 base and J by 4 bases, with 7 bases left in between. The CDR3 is CSVEARRETQYF. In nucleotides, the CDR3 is TGCAGCGTTGAAGCTAGGAGAGAGACCCAGTACTTC.

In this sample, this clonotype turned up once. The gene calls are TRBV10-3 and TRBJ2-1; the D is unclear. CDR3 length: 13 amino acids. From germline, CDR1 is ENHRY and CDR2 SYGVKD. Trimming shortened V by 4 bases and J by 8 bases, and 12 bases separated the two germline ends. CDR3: CAISGPEDHEQFF. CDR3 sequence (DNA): TGTGCCATCAGTGGACCGGAAGACCATGAGCAGTTCTTC.

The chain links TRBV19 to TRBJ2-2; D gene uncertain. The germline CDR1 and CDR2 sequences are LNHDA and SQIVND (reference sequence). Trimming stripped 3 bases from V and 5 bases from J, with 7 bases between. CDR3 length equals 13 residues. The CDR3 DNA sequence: TGTGCCAGTAGTATTCCAGCGACCGGGGAGCTGTTTTTT. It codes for CASSIPATGELFF.

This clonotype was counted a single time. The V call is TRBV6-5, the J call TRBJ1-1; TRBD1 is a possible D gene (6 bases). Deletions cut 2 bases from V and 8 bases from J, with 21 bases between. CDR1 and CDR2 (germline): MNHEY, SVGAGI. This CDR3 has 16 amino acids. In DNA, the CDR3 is TGTGCCAGCAGTTACCTGCCGCCGACAGGCCGGTTGGAAGCTTTCTTT. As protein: CASSYLPPTGRLEAFF.

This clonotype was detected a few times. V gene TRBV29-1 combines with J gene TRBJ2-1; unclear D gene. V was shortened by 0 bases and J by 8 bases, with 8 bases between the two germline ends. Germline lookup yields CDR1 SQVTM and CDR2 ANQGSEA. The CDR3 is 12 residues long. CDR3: CSVEEGKDEQFF. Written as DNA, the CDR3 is TGCAGCGTTGAAGAAGGTAAAGATGAGCAGTTCTTC.

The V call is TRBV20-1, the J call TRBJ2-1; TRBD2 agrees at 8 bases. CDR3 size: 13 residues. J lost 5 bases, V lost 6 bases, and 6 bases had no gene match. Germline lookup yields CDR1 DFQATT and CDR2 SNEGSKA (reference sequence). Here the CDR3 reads CSAQRGRDNEQFF. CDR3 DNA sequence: TGCAGTGCCCAGCGGGGGAGGGACAATGAGCAGTTCTTC.

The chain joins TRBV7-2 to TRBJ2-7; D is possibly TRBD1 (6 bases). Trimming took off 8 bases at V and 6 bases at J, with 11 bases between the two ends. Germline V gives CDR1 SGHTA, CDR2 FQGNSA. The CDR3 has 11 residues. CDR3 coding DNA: TGTGCCAGCGTGGGGGCGGTCGAGCAGTACTTC. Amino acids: CASVGAVEQYF.

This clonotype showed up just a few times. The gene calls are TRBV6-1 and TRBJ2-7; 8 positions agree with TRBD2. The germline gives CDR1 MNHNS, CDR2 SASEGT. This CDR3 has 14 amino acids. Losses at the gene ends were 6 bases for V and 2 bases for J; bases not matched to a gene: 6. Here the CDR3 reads CASRGTRGTYEQYF. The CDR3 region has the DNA TGTGCCAGCAGGGGGACTAGGGGAACCTACGAGCAGTACTTC.

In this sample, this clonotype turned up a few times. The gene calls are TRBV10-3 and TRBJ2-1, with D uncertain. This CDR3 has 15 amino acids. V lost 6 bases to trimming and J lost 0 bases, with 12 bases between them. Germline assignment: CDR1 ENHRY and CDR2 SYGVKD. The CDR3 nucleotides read TGTGCCATCAGGGACGGATCCAGCTCCTACAATGAGCAGTTCTTC. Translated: CAIRDGSSSYNEQFF.

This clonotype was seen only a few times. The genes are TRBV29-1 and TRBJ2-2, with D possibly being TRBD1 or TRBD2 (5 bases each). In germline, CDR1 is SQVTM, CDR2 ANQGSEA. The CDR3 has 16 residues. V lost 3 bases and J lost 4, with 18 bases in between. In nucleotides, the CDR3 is TGCAGCGTTGAGCGCCCGAGGGGACCGGGCACCGGGGAGCTGTTTTTT. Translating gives CSVERPRGPGTGELFF.

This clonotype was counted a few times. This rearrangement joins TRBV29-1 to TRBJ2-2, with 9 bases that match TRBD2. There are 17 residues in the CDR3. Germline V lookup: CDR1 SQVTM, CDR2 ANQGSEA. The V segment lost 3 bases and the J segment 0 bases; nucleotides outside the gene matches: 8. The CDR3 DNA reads TGCAGCGTTGAGGGCGGGAGGGCCCGAGCGAACACCGGGGAGCTGTTTTTT. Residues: CSVEGGRARANTGELFF.

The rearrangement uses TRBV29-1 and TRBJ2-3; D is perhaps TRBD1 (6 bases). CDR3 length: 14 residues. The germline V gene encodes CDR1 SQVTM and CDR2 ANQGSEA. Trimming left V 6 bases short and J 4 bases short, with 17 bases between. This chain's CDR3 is CSVRGRGVPDTQYF. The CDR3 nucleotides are TGCAGCGTCCGGGGCAGGGGCGTCCCAGATACGCAGTATTTT.

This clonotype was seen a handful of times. The CDR3 bases are TGTGCCACCAGTGATTCTTCTTCGAATCTGGGCAATGAGCAGTTCTTC. Translation: CATSDSSSNLGNEQFF. This sequence joins TRBV24-1 and TRBJ2-1, with D unclear. Trimming cost V 2 bases and J 6 bases, with 16 bases left between them. The CDR3 runs to 16 residues. Germline loops: CDR1 KGHDR, CDR2 SFDVKD.

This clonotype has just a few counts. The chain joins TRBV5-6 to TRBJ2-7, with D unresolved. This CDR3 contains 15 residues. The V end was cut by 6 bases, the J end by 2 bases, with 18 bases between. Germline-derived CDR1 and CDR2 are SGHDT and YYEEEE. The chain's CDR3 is CASTTLRHATYEQYF. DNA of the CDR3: TGTGCCAGCACCACGCTCAGGCACGCGACCTACGAGCAGTACTTC.

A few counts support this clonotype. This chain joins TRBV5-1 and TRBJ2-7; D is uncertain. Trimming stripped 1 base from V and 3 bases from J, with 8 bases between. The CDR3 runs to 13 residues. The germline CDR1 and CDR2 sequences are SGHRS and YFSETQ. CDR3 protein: CASSLLMGYEQYF. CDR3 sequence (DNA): TGCGCCAGCAGCTTGTTAATGGGCTACGAGCAGTACTTC. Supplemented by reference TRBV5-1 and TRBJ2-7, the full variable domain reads KAGVTQTPRYLIKTRGQQVTLSCSPISGHRSVSWYQQTPGQGLQFLFEYFSETQRNKGNFPGRFSGRQFSNSRSEMNVSTLELGDSALYLCASSLLMGYEQYFGPGTRLTVT.

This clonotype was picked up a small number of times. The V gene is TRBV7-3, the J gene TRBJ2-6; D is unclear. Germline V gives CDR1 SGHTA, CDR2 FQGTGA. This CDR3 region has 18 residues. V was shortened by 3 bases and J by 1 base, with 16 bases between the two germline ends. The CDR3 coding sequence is TGTGCCAGCAGCTTTCAAGTATCGGTGGCTTCTGGGGCCAACGTCCTGACTTTC. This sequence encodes CASSFQVSVASGANVLTF.

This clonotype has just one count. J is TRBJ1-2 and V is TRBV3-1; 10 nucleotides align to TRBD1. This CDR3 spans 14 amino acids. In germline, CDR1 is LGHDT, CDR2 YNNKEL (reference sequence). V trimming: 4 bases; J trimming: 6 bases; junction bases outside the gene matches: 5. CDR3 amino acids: CASSLRDRGDGYTF. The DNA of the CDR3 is TGTGCCAGCAGCCTCCGGGACAGGGGAGATGGCTACACCTTC.

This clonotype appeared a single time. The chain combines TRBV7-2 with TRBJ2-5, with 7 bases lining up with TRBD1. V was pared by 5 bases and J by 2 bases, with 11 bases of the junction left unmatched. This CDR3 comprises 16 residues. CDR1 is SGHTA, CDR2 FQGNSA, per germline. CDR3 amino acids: CASSRAGTVRQETQYF. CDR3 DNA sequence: TGTGCCAGCAGCCGCGCCGGGACAGTACGGCAAGAGACCCAGTACTTC.